One T cell receptor beta chain is described in this entry. This record belongs to a study of sequential checkpoint blockade in melanoma. Overall study: First-line arms were nivolumab then ipilimumab, or the reverse, randomized 1:1.

The CDR3 runs 15 residues. Germline CDR1 and CDR2: SGHKS and YYEKEE (reference sequence). V shed 3 bases and J shed 4 bases, with 11 bases lying between them. Generated by immunoSEQ multiplex PCR, the TCRdb table keeps only in-frame clones and is missing some. The table records 15,000 to 20,000 clones, roughly 70% of them present only once. The treatment: randomized to nivolumab then ipilimumab (arm A) or the reverse (arm B). Live CD3+CD8+ CD19− CD56− cells were sorted from PBMCs. The source of this sequence is a human donor with melanoma. The sequencing used CD8+ T cells sorted from blood (inferred from file names), collected from a patient given nivolumab and ipilimumab in sequence. The gene calls are TRBV5-5 and TRBJ2-6, with D possibly being TRBD2 (5 bases). CDR3: CASSSAGVGANVLTF. CDR3 nucleotides: TGTGCCAGCAGCTCTGCCGGGGTCGGGGCCAACGTCCTGACTTTC.